The text below deals with one T cell receptor beta chain. Its antigen is not known. This specimen belongs to a study of cytomegalovirus exposure and HLA in healthy donors. Study as a whole: A data release that came early held 75 million to 85 million unique TCRs from HLA-typed donors. When 300 to 400 donors were genotyped, roughly 80% of them were found to fall in the Caucasian-associated ancestry cluster.

Study results and limitations: What a later analysis showed was that several of the most significant clusters appeared linked to common viral pathogens.

PCR employed 60 Vbeta and 13 Jbeta primers. TCRdb's copy holds only in-frame clones and misses some; the assay was immunoSEQ multiplex PCR. The table lists roughly 200,000 clones, more than 60% of them singletons, with 1.7% in the top ten. The sequenced sample consisted of PBMCs. The sequence was collected from a man aged 50-60 years in good health and CMV-seronegative.

The CDR3 here is CASSPIWGRLNQPQHF. The CDR3 DNA reads TGTGCCAGCAGCCCAATCTGGGGCAGGCTCAATCAGCCCCAGCATTTT. This rearrangement joins TRBV28 to TRBJ1-5; possibly TRBD1 for D (5 bases). The CDR3 runs to 16 residues. Germline V gene lookup returns CDR1 MDHEN and CDR2 SYDVKM. V was clipped by 6 bases and J by 3 bases, with 18 bases between them.